A selection of T cell receptor beta chains follows, all from one sample in a study of human T cells and chemical hapten exposure. TCRdb used MiXCR to reprocess the RACE reads, holding one entry per CDR3 protein. The sample records tens of thousands of distinct CDR3 sequences, 8% to 13% being singletons. The sequencing used whole blood, collected in connection with sensitization to the hapten diphenylcyclopropenone (DPC). These receptor sequences come from a woman between 50 and 59 years old with alopecia areata. Some clones in this sample may be carry-over from other donors' samples. Both conserved end residues are part of each CDR3. Each record gives: V gene, J gene, clone size, CDR3 length, D gene, CDR3 DNA, CDR3 protein. D genes are given only for firm matches. Not every row has a clone size; where given, it reads once, few, many or a size class.

>TRBV6-2/TRBV6-3|TRBJ2-2|many|15|-
TGTGCCAGCAGCTCAATTTCTCTGATCACCGGGGAGCTGTTTTTT
CASSSISLITGELFF
>TRBV27|TRBJ1-3|many|15|TRBD1
TGTGCCAGCAGTTTTGACAGGGGATCTGGAAACACCATATATTTT
CASSFDRGSGNTIYF
>TRBV3-1|TRBJ2-1|-|15|-
TGTGCCAGCAGCCAAGATCCCACTAGCTCCGGTGAGCAGTTCTTC
CASSQDPTSSGEQFF
>TRBV12-3/TRBV12-4|TRBJ2-7|-|13|-
TGTGCCAGCAGAGATAAAAACAGGTTCAAGCAGTACTTC
CASRDKNRFKQYF
>TRBV11-2|TRBJ2-1|few|17|-
TGTGCCAGCAGCTTTTATTTGGGCACTCGCTCCTACAATGAGCAGTTCTTC
CASSFYLGTRSYNEQFF
>TRBV4-1|TRBJ2-7|few|15|-
TGCGCCAGCAGCCCAACAAGCGGAAACGCCTACGAGCAGTACTTC
CASSPTSGNAYEQYF
>TRBV24-1|TRBJ2-2|many|16|TRBD1
TGTGCCACCAGTGATGCGGGACAGGGCGACACCGGGGAGCTGTTTTTT
CATSDAGQGDTGELFF
>TRBV5-1|TRBJ1-6|once|12|-
TGCGCCAGCAGCTTGGGATCATCACCCCTCCACTTT
CASSLGSSPLHF
>TRBV18|TRBJ1-1|few|13|-
TGTGCCAGCTCACCCGAGATGAACACTGAAGCTTTCTTT
CASSPEMNTEAFF
>TRBV18|TRBJ2-2|-|14|-
TGTGCCAGCTCCGGCACTGACAACACCGGGGAGCTGTTTTTT
CASSGTDNTGELFF
>TRBV15|TRBJ2-1|few|15|-
TGTGCCACCAGCAGAGGGGGGCCCTCCTACAATGAGCAGTTCTTC
CATSRGGPSYNEQFF
>TRBV28|TRBJ2-1|few|12|-
TGTGCCAGCAGTCCCGCGGGCGCCGGACAGTTCTTC
CASSPAGAGQFF
>TRBV20-1|TRBJ1-2|many|12|-
TGCAGTGCTAGAGGGGGAACCTATGGCTACACCTTC
CSARGGTYGYTF
>TRBV29-1|TRBJ2-3|many|15|TRBD1
TGCAGCGTTGTCGATGGGACAGAGAGCACAGATACGCAGTATTTT
CSVVDGTESTDTQYF
>TRBV20-1|TRBJ2-2|many|15|TRBD2
TGCAGTGCAACGGGCAGCGGGAAAAGGGCCGGGGAGCTGTTTTTT
CSATGSGKRAGELFF
>TRBV9|TRBJ1-6|-|13|-
TGTGCCAGCAGCGCCGGCGGCGGTTCACCCCTCCACTTT
CASSAGGGSPLHF
>TRBV2|TRBJ2-5|many|15|-
TGTGCCAGCAGGCCTAGCGCGGGTCAATGGGAGACCCAGTACTTC
CASRPSAGQWETQYF
>TRBV7-2|TRBJ2-1|few|19|-
TGTGCCAGCAGCTTAGCCACTAGGACCTCCCGCCAGGCTTACAATGAGCAGTTCTTC
CASSLATRTSRQAYNEQFF
>TRBV5-5|TRBJ2-7|-|12|-
TGTGCCAGCAGCGTCAGAGCCTACGAGCAGTACTTC
CASSVRAYEQYF
>TRBV7-8|TRBJ1-1|many|14|-
TGTGCCAGCAGCTTAGGTGGCGCGGACACTGAAGCTTTCTTT
CASSLGGADTEAFF
>TRBV28|TRBJ2-7|-|14|-
TGTGCCAGCAGCTCCAGGCGGGTTGCCTACGAGCAGTACTTC
CASSSRRVAYEQYF
>TRBV3-1|TRBJ2-7|many|14|-
TGTGCCAGCAGCCCCTCCCACAGGGTTCACGAGCAGTACTTC
CASSPSHRVHEQYF
>TRBV7-2|TRBJ2-1|few|13|-
TGTGCCAGCAGCTTGTTCACTCACAATGAGCAGTTCTTC
CASSLFTHNEQFF
>TRBV28|TRBJ2-7|-|12|-
TGTGCCAGCAGCTCCCCCAGGGCCGAGCAGTACTTC
CASSSPRAEQYF
>TRBV12-3/TRBV12-4|TRBJ1-5|-|13|-
TGTGCCAGCAGTTTAGACAGGGCTCAGCCCCAGCATTTT
CASSLDRAQPQHF
>TRBV6-4|TRBJ2-2|few|14|-
TGTGCCAGCTGCCCTAGCGCAAACACCGGGGAGCTGTTTTTT
CASCPSANTGELFF
>TRBV2|TRBJ1-4|many|17|TRBD1
TGTGCCAGCAGTGAAGGCGGGACAGTACTGAACGGTGAAAAACTGTTTTTT
CASSEGGTVLNGEKLFF
>TRBV6-5|TRBJ2-1|few|14|-
TGTGCCAGCAGTTACAGTCTAGCTGTCTATGAGCAGTTCTTC
CASSYSLAVYEQFF
>TRBV7-9|TRBJ1-4|-|13|-
TGTGCCAGCAGCCCCGGTGCGGGTGAAAAACTGTTTTTT
CASSPGAGEKLFF
>TRBV7-8|TRBJ1-5|many|16|-
TGTGCCAGCAGCGTGGACAGAATTGGGAGCAATCAGCCCCAGCATTTT
CASSVDRIGSNQPQHF
>TRBV7-8|TRBJ1-2|few|14|-
TGTGCCAGCAGCTTAGGGGGCCAGGGCTATGGCTACACCTTC
CASSLGGQGYGYTF